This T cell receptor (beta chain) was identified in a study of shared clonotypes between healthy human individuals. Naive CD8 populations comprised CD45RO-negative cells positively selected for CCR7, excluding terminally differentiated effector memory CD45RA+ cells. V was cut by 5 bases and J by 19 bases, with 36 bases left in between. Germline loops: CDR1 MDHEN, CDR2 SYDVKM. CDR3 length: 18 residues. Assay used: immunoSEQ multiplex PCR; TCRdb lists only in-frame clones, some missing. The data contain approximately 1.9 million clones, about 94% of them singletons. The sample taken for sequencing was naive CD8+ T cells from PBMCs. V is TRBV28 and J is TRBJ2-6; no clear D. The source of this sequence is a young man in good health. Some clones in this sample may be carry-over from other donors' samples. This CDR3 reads CASSGALPCTKSGQRPTF. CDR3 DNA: TGTGCCAGCAGTGGAGCACTTCCTTGCACAAAGTCGGGCCAACGTCCTACTTTC.